The clone carrying this T cell receptor beta chain was counted only a few times. Germline V gives CDR1 MNHEY, CDR2 SVGAGI. With 5 bases removed from V and 0 bases from J, the gap between germline ends came to 10 bases. This CDR3 contains 14 residues. Amplification used 60 Vbeta primers and 13 Jbeta primers. Repertoires were generated with immunoSEQ multiplex PCR, while TCRdb's copy carries only in-frame clones and drops some. The sample holds tens of thousands of clones; under 85% are singletons and the top ten take 3% to 3.5%. This entry is derived from a study of cytomegalovirus exposure and HLA in healthy donors.

The source of this sequence is a woman in her forties in good health and CMV-seronegative. The chain has TRBV6-5 and TRBJ1-1; possibly TRBD1 for D (6 bases). Sequenced material: PBMCs. CDR3 nucleotide sequence: TGTGCCAGCAGTAGTGGACAGTTGAACACTGAAGCTTTCTTT. It codes for CASSSGQLNTEAFF.